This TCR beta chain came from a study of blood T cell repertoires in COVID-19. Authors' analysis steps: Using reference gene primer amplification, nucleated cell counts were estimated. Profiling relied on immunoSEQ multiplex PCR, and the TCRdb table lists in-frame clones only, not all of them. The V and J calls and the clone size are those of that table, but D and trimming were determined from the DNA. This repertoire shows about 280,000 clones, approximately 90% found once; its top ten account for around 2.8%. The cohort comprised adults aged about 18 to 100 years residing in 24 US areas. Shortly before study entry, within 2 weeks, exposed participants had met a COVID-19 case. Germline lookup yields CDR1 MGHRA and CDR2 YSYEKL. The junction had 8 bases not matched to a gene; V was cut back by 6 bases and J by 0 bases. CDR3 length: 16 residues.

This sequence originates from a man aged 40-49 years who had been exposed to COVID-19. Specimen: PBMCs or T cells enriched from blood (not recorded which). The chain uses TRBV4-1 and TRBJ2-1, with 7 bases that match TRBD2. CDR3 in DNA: TGCGCCAGCAGGTATGCTAGCGGAAGCTCCTACAATGAGCAGTTCTTC. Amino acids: CASRYASGSSYNEQFF.